The 16 T cell receptor beta chains given below trace back to one sample, sequenced in a study of blood T cells in healthy people across ages. A second about 7 to 11 cycle PCR used barcoded and J-beta primers. TCRdb recomputed calls from the 5' RACE reads with MiXCR, one row per CDR3 protein. This sample has over a million distinct CDR3 sequences, with around 39% found just once. What was sequenced was blood. The origin of the receptors is a woman in her late teens or twenties in good health.

This clonotype was detected a few times. The V gene is TRBV27, the J gene TRBJ2-2; no clear D. Trimming cost V 6 bases and J 0 bases, with 14 bases left between them. This CDR3 spans 16 amino acids. The V gene's germline CDR1 is MNHEY and CDR2 SMNVEV (reference sequence). The CDR3 region has the DNA TGTGCCAGCAGCCCCCGGGCAGGAGCGAACACCGGGGAGCTGTTTTTT. This sequence encodes CASSPRAGANTGELFF.

V gene TRBV20-1 combines with J gene TRBJ1-2; TRBD1 might be the D (5 bases). Germline loops: CDR1 DFQATT, CDR2 SNEGSKA (reference sequence). The CDR3 contains 13 residues. Trimming removed 6 bases at V and 3 bases at J, with 14 bases between. CDR3 loop: CSAQEPNHYGYTF. As DNA, the CDR3 is TGCAGTGCACAGGAGCCCAACCACTATGGCTACACCTTC.

The CDR3 DNA reads as TGTGCCAGCAGTTTAAACGGATTGGGACCCTCCAATGAGCAGTTCTTC. Protein product: CASSLNGLGPSNEQFF. The V gene is TRBV28, the J gene TRBJ2-1; D possibly matches TRBD1 or TRBD2 (5 bases each). Germline-derived CDR1 and CDR2 are MDHEN and SYDVKM. The V end lost 2 bases, the J end lost 6 bases, and 17 bases lay between the germline ends. The CDR3 covers 16 residues.

The gene calls are TRBV9 and TRBJ2-7; either TRBD1 or TRBD2 may fit D (5 bases each). The CDR3 covers 16 residues. The ends were cut back, 1 base at V and 2 bases at J, with 16 bases in the middle. Germline CDR1 reads SGDLS; CDR2 reads YYNGEE. The CDR3 DNA is TGTGCCAGCAGCGTAAACCCGGGGACGGTACCCTACGAGCAGTACTTC. It encodes CASSVNPGTVPYEQYF.

The rearrangement links TRBV12-3 or TRBV12-4 to TRBJ2-3; 11 bases align to TRBD2. The CDR3 sequence is 20 residues long. The trim removed 2 bases at V and 1 base at J, leaving 14 bases unmatched. CDR3 region: CASSLSVELAGDGGTDTQYF. The DNA of the CDR3 is TGTGCCAGCAGTTTATCCGTTGAACTAGCGGGAGATGGGGGCACAGATACGCAGTATTTT.

Notes on this clonotype: Its ends do not fully match the called genes, so a read error is possible. The chain carries TRBV25-1 and TRBJ2-7, with unresolved D. This CDR3 has 15 residues. Germline V gene data show CDR1 as MGHDK and CDR2 as SYGVNS. The CDR3 spells CVSSDAVESIYEQYF. For the CDR3, the DNA is TGTGTCAGCAGTGATGCTGTCGAATCAATCTACGAGCAGTACTTC.

This sequence joins TRBV5-1 and TRBJ1-1; 9 bases match TRBD1. V gave up 4 bases and J gave up 2 bases; unmatched junction bases: 9. The CDR3 has 16 amino acids. The germline gives CDR1 SGHRS, CDR2 YFSETQ. The CDR3 protein is CASSTRTGAGNTEAFF. The CDR3 nucleotides are TGCGCCAGCAGCACTCGGACAGGGGCGGGAAACACTGAAGCTTTCTTT.

The chain links TRBV12-3 or TRBV12-4 to TRBJ1-6; D not resolved. The CDR3 contains 14 residues. Trimming took off 3 bases at V and 10 bases at J, with 13 bases between the two ends. The chain's CDR3 is CASSLVRDGSPLHF. DNA for the CDR3: TGTGCCAGCAGTTTGGTCCGGGATGGCTCACCCCTCCACTTT.

This clonotype was observed a few times. The V call is TRBV24-1, the J call TRBJ2-1; maybe TRBD2 (6 bases). The V and J ends lost 0 bases and 4 bases respectively, with 12 bases between them. The CDR3 length is 16 residues. CDR1 and CDR2 (germline): KGHDR, SFDVKD. The CDR3 DNA sequence: TGTGCCACCAGTGATTTGCCGGGACTGCCATACAATGAGCAGTTCTTC. The encoded protein is CATSDLPGLPYNEQFF.

This chain uses TRBV4-1 with TRBJ1-1; D might be TRBD1 (6 bases). Deletions cut 5 bases from V and 1 base from J, with 14 bases between. Germline V lookup: CDR1 MGHRA, CDR2 YSYEKL. The CDR3 totals 15 residues. This chain's CDR3 is CASSIPGQRNTEAFF. CDR3 DNA: TGCGCCAGCAGCATACCGGGACAACGGAACACTGAAGCTTTCTTT.

The chain links TRBV6-5 to TRBJ2-7, with 7 bases that match TRBD1. The CDR3 is 14 residues long. Looked up from germline, CDR1 is MNHEY and CDR2 is SVGAGI. V lost 4 bases to trimming and J lost 7 bases; unmatched junction nucleotides: 10. The CDR3 bases are TGTGCCAGCAGTTCCGGGACAGCCTCCCTGGAGCAGTACTTC. It codes for CASSSGTASLEQYF.

V usage is TRBV20-1 and J usage is TRBJ2-6; D is ambiguous. Germline assignment: CDR1 DFQATT and CDR2 SNEGSKA (reference sequence). Trimming cost V 0 bases and J 6 bases, with 9 bases left between them. CDR3 length equals 14 residues. This CDR3 reads CSARDHREANVLTF. The CDR3 DNA reads TGCAGTGCTAGAGATCACCGTGAGGCCAACGTCCTGACTTTC.

The sample holds one count of this clonotype. The V gene is TRBV12-3 or TRBV12-4, the J gene TRBJ1-2, with D tentatively TRBD1 (6 bases). This CDR3 has 16 residues. V was cut by 6 bases and J by 3 bases, with 20 bases left in between. The CDR3 sequence: CASRKGGTGGYYGYTF. CDR3 DNA sequence: TGTGCCAGCAGGAAAGGGGGGACGGGGGGTTACTATGGCTACACCTTC.

The sample holds a few counts of this clonotype. V and J are TRBV24-1 and TRBJ2-3, with D possibly being TRBD2 (6 bases). The CDR3 length is 16 residues. Trimming removed 0 bases at V and 5 bases at J, with 14 bases between. Germline V gene sequence: CDR1 KGHDR, CDR2 SFDVKD. For the CDR3, the DNA is TGTGCCACCAGTGATTTGCCTGGGGGAGGTAGAGATACGCAGTATTTT. Amino acids: CATSDLPGGGRDTQYF.

For the CDR3, the DNA is TGCAGTGCTAGACCGGGACTAGATATTACAGATACGCAGTATTTT. It is translated as CSARPGLDITDTQYF. V is TRBV20-1 and J is TRBJ2-3; 8 bases align to TRBD2. V dropped 2 bases and J dropped 3; count of bases not matched to a gene: 7. Germline CDR1 DFQATT, CDR2 SNEGSKA (reference sequence). This CDR3 has 15 amino acids.

The rearrangement joins TRBV5-4 to TRBJ2-2; 10 bases are shared with TRBD2. Germline V gene lookup returns CDR1 SGHNT and CDR2 YYREEE (reference sequence). Unmatched junction bases numbered 2, after V lost 2 bases and J lost 1 base. CDR3 size: 16 residues. CDR3 loop: CASSFGLAVNTGELFF. The CDR3 DNA follows: TGTGCCAGCAGCTTTGGACTAGCGGTGAACACCGGGGAGCTGTTTTTT.